This T cell receptor (beta chain) was captured in a study of neurological immune-mediated disorders. The authors produced cDNA by 5'RACE using 10-nucleotide random UMIs. The output of every sequencing run exceeded 190 million TCR-beta sequences, derived from 15-18 subjects. TCRdb re-derived calls from the 5' RACE reads in MiXCR, one entry per CDR3 protein. The top ten hold over 1% of the sample, which has roughly 120,000 distinct CDR3 sequences, around 3% seen once. The sample holds many counts of this clonotype. What it binds is not known. Trimming pared 4 bases from V and 3 bases from J, leaving 18 bases between. The CDR3 is 15 amino acids. Germline V gives CDR1 DFQATT, CDR2 SNEGSKA (reference sequence). Study conclusions and caveats: Because no CDR3 amino acid sequences were shared across subjects by expanded clones, private repertoires were suggested in all groups. Phylogenetic grouping assigned the repertoires of 18 of 34 multiple sclerosis patients to one related-CDR3 cluster, which constitutes a possible signature.

The clonotype originates from a woman aged 25-40 years with multiple sclerosis. The sequenced sample was PBMCs. The J gene is TRBJ1-2, the V gene TRBV20-1, with D tentatively TRBD1 (5 bases). The CDR3 protein is CSAKAPSDRHYGYTF. In DNA, the CDR3 is TGCAGTGCTAAGGCCCCGTCCGACAGACACTATGGCTACACCTTC.